This T cell receptor beta chain was documented in a study of beta chain features in type 1 diabetes. Study-level results: The naive, central memory and Treg TCRB repertoires looked more alike in patients than they did in healthy donors. Shortening of TCRB CDR3s, moderate but significant, appeared in all four CD4+ subsets of Type 1 diabetes patients.

Expressed TCRB transcripts were sequenced, since all the RNA that had been isolated was reverse transcribed. Profiling relied on immunoSEQ multiplex PCR, and the TCRdb table lists in-frame clones only, not all of them. The table records 500,000 to 850,000 clones, around an eighth of them present only once. This clone has a handful of counts. The antigen remains undetermined. Germline V lookup: CDR1 LGHNA, CDR2 YSLEER. CDR3 length: 16 residues. Trimming stripped 0 bases from V and 5 bases from J, with 16 bases between. The sample consisted of naive CD4+ T cells from blood. This receptor was obtained from a man aged 18 to 35 with type 1 diabetes. V and J are TRBV4-3 and TRBJ1-2; D gene uncertain. Written as DNA, the CDR3 is TGCGCCAGCAGCCAAGATCGCGGTTTACGTATTTATGGCTACACCTTC. The encoded protein is CASSQDRGLRIYGYTF.